Given below is one T cell receptor beta chain in context. Its antigen is undetermined. Sequencing was performed with immunoSEQ multiplex PCR; in TCRdb, only in-frame clones are kept and a portion is missing. Of fewer than 200,000 clones listed, approximately 86% are singletons. These data originate in a study of T cell responses to AZD1222 COVID-19 vaccine. Findings of the study overall: In all cases, repertoires were sampled only after the peak T cell response. Clonal diversity may have been underestimated in mostly white British donors. Baseline seropositivity occurred in only a handful of AZD1222 recipients.

Trimming removed 2 bases from V and 4 bases from J, with 11 bases in between. This CDR3 has 13 amino acids. Looked up from germline, CDR1 is SQVTM and CDR2 is ANQGSEA. Doses given second, at about 4 or about 12 weeks, were pooled. This receptor was identified in an adult who received the AZD1222 COVID-19 vaccine. The chain recombines TRBV29-1 with TRBJ1-1; D unclear. The material was peripheral blood, obtained 28 days after the second AZD1222 dose. In nucleotides, the CDR3 is TGCAGCGTTGAAAACCAGGCGTTCACTGAAGCTTTCTTT. It encodes CSVENQAFTEAFF. Full variable domain (missing parts from reference TRBV29-1 and TRBJ1-1): SAVISQKPSRDICQRGTSLTIQCQVDSQVTMMFWYRQQPGQSLTLIATANQGSEATYESGFVIDKFPISRPNLTFSTLTVSNMSPEDSSIYLCSVENQAFTEAFFGQGTRLTVV.